This T cell receptor beta chain was retrieved from a study of cytotoxic CD8 clonotypes in ibrutinib-treated CLL. Whole-study results and caveats: Private clonotypes, not public ones, expanded at ibrutinib response. Clonality rose at ibrutinib response, held steady in sustained remission, and fell toward baseline at progression. Starting clonality was above that of age-matched healthy donors and tracked circulating CD8+ T-cell counts.

The ends were cut back, 5 bases at V and 7 bases at J, with 12 bases in the middle. The V gene's germline CDR1 is SGHTA and CDR2 FQGNSA. This CDR3 is 13 amino acids long. As for this clone: What it binds is not known.

The table came from immunoSEQ multiplex PCR; TCRdb's copy has only in-frame clones and leaves some out. The table has about 150,000 clones, roughly 83% seen once. This clonotype was obtained from a human donor with chronic lymphocytic leukemia. The sequenced sample was PBMCs, obtained after 12 months of ibrutinib treatment. The V call is TRBV7-2, the J call TRBJ1-5, with D unresolved. The CDR3 spells CASSREAGQPQHF. The CDR3 DNA reads TGTGCCAGCAGCCGGGAGGCCGGACAGCCCCAGCATTTT.